This record looks at one TCR beta chain sequence and its context. V was clipped by 5 bases and J by 4 bases, with 23 bases between them. The CDR3 contains 17 residues. Germline CDR1 SEHNR, CDR2 FQNEAQ (reference sequence). This entry belongs to a study of control samples from healthy donors and cancer patients. Profiling relied on immunoSEQ multiplex PCR, and the TCRdb table lists in-frame clones only, not all of them. The data contain roughly 200,000 clones, about 93% of them singletons. The chain combines TRBV7-9 with TRBJ1-2, with D possibly matching TRBD1 (5 bases). The origin of this receptor is a man between 50 and 59 years old in good health. Material: blood. The CDR3 DNA follows: TGTGCCAGCAGCCGGGGTACAGGCGATGATGAACTCTATGGCTACACCTTC. Translating gives CASSRGTGDDELYGYTF.